These T cell receptor beta chains were read from a single sample in a study of blood T cell repertoires in COVID-19. Measured with immunoSEQ multiplex PCR; TCRdb has only the in-frame clones, and not every one. The sample shows approximately 400,000 clones, more than 70% of them seen only once. The sample was PBMCs or T cells enriched from blood (not recorded which). The receptors originated from a woman between 18 and 29 years old who had recovered from COVID-19. CDR3s include the opening cysteine and the closing phenylalanine or tryptophan. A D gene is named only where the DNA matches it firmly. Not every row has a clone size; where given, it reads once, few, many or a size class.

V: TRBV24-1
D: NA
J: TRBJ2-2
size: NA
CDR3: CATSDFQNTGELFF
DNA: TGTGCCACCAGTGATTTTCAGAACACCGGGGAGCTGTTTTTT

V: TRBV7-2
D: TRBD2
J: TRBJ2-7
size: NA
CDR3: CASSFTSGGVTSQYF
DNA: TGTGCCAGCAGCTTCACTAGCGGGGGGGTTACGTCGCAGTACTTC

V: TRBV6-5
D: NA
J: TRBJ2-1
size: NA
CDR3: CARGYGVGEQFF
DNA: TGTGCCAGAGGATACGGGGTGGGTGAGCAGTTCTTC

V: TRBV18
D: TRBD2
J: TRBJ2-1
size: NA
CDR3: CASSPPGRGANNEQFF
DNA: TGTGCCAGCTCACCACCGGGGCGGGGGGCAAACAATGAGCAGTTCTTC

V: TRBV6-2/TRBV6-3
D: NA
J: TRBJ1-5
size: NA
CDR3: CASSPRGLGGNQPQHF
DNA: TGTGCCAGCAGTCCCCGCGGCCTCGGTGGCAATCAGCCCCAGCATTTT

V: TRBV7-9
D: NA
J: TRBJ1-1
size: NA
CDR3: CASSSSRGAFF
DNA: TGTGCCAGCAGCTCCTCTAGGGGGGCTTTCTTT

V: TRBV6-6
D: TRBD2
J: TRBJ2-7
size: NA
CDR3: CASSHGLAGEYEQYF
DNA: TGTGCCAGCAGTCACGGACTAGCGGGGGAATACGAGCAGTACTTC

V: TRBV7-2
D: NA
J: TRBJ2-3
size: NA
CDR3: CASSLGLRDWGTDTQYF
DNA: TGTGCCAGCAGCTTAGGCCTTCGGGACTGGGGCACAGATACGCAGTATTTT

V: TRBV25-1
D: NA
J: TRBJ2-1
size: NA
CDR3: CASSPGGFLFF
DNA: TGTGCCAGCAGCCCTGGGGGCTTTCTGTTCTTC

V: TRBV18
D: TRBD1
J: TRBJ1-3
size: NA
CDR3: CASSPLQDRGSGNTIYF
DNA: TGTGCCAGCTCACCACTACAGGACAGGGGTTCTGGAAACACCATATATTTT

V: TRBV19
D: TRBD2
J: TRBJ2-1
size: NA
CDR3: CASSISGGAQNEQFF
DNA: TGTGCCAGTAGTATCAGCGGGGGGGCCCAAAATGAGCAGTTCTTC

V: TRBV11-3
D: NA
J: TRBJ2-7
size: NA
CDR3: CASSLDGTGFYEQYF
DNA: TGTGCCAGCAGCTTGGACGGAACAGGCTTCTACGAGCAGTACTTC

V: TRBV7-9
D: NA
J: TRBJ2-7
size: few
CDR3: CASSSPLLSYEQYF
DNA: TGTGCCAGCAGCTCCCCACTTCTCTCCTACGAGCAGTACTTC